This T cell receptor (beta chain) was observed in a study of T cell repertoires in cytomegalovirus infection. Overall study: Both CMV infection and a matching HLA type were indicated by public TCR beta signatures. Broader study findings: Dominating the ex vivo response were HLA-C-restricted CMV-specific TCR beta clonotypes. There were carriers of CMV plus the relevant HLA, and cumulative public TCR beta family frequency identified them.

Each CDR3 protein gets one entry after TCRdb re-called the reads with MiXCR. The repertoire holds approximately 400,000 distinct CDR3 sequences, 25% to 40% seen once, with around 13% in the top ten. Concerning this clonotype: Its antigen is as yet unknown. The junction shows a germline mismatch at one end, possibly a read error.

In germline, CDR1 is SGHTA, CDR2 FQGNSA. This CDR3 contains 16 residues. This chain connects TRBV7-2 to TRBJ1-6, with unresolved D. This sequence originates from a human donor in good health (CMV status not recorded). Some clones in this sample may be carry-over from other donors' samples. Specimen: PBMCs. CDR3 bases: TGTGCCAGCAGCTTAGTCCAGGAGGCCAGGAATTCACCCCTCCAATTT. Its protein product is CASSLVQEARNSPLQF.